These T cell receptor beta chains were read from a single sample in a study of control samples from healthy donors and cancer patients. Only in-frame clones appear in the TCRdb table, and some are missing; sequencing was by immunoSEQ multiplex PCR. The profile shows 150,000 or so clones, roughly 94% of them singletons. The sequencing sample was made of blood. These receptors all stem from a man aged 40-49 years in good health. The CDR3 runs from the conserved cysteine through the conserved F or W. Each record gives: V gene, clone size, J gene, D gene, CDR3 protein, CDR3 DNA. A D gene is named only where the DNA matches it firmly. The size of a clone is reported for some rows only, either as once, few or many, or as a class for expanded clones.

TRBV28,.,TRBJ2-3,TRBD2,CASSFPKAGVSTDTQYF,TGTGCCAGCAGTTTCCCCAAAGCGGGGGTAAGCACAGATACGCAGTATTTT
TRBV10-2,.,TRBJ1-1,.,CASSGQFMNTEAFF,TGCGCCAGCAGCGGACAGTTCATGAACACTGAAGCTTTCTTT
TRBV7-8,.,TRBJ2-1,.,CASSPGQRSSYNEQFF,TGTGCCAGCAGCCCCGGACAGCGTAGCTCCTACAATGAGCAGTTCTTC
TRBV5-1,.,TRBJ2-3,.,CASSLASTDTQYF,TGCGCCAGCAGCTTGGCCAGTACAGATACGCAGTATTTT
TRBV3-1/TRBV3-2,.,TRBJ2-2,TRBD2,CASSQDLEAGSGELFF,TGTGCCAGCAGCCAAGATCTCGAAGCGGGGTCCGGGGAGCTGTTTTTT
TRBV28,.,TRBJ2-6,.,CASRPGLGANVLTF,TGTGCCAGCAGGCCAGGGCTTGGGGCCAACGTCCTGACTTTC
TRBV4-3,.,TRBJ1-2,.,CASSQEDSALRGYTF,TGCGCCAGCAGCCAAGAGGACAGCGCATTGCGAGGCTACACCTTC
TRBV4-1,few,TRBJ1-3,.,CASRPSTSGNTIYF,TGCGCCAGCAGACCGTCGACCTCTGGAAACACCATATATTTT
TRBV10-1,.,TRBJ2-1,TRBD2,CASSEAGAGEQFF,TGCGCCAGCAGTGAAGCGGGGGCAGGTGAGCAGTTCTTC
TRBV9,.,TRBJ2-7,.,CASSVAAGATYEQYF,TGTGCCAGCAGCGTAGCGGCAGGGGCTACCTACGAGCAGTACTTC
TRBV28,.,TRBJ1-2,TRBD1,CASNPGQSNYGYTF,TGTGCCAGCAATCCGGGACAGAGTAACTATGGCTACACCTTC